The next 21 T cell receptor beta chains were all read from a single sample in a study of T cell responses to AZD1222 COVID-19 vaccine. The assay was immunoSEQ multiplex PCR, and TCRdb's table has in-frame clones only and misses some. The table lists about 120,000 clones, about 90% of them singletons, with 6.5% to 9% in the top ten. The sequences come from peripheral blood, collected on day 0 of AZD1222 vaccination. These receptors came from an adult in good health.

This clone was seen once. The chain recombines TRBV6-5 with TRBJ1-1; TRBD1 aligns across 10 bases. The junction had 4 bases not matched to a gene; V was cut back by 4 bases and J by 5 bases. The CDR3 loop spans 14 amino acids. Per the germline V gene, CDR1 is MNHEY and CDR2 is SVGAGI. CDR3 nucleotides: TGTGCCAGCAGTTCGGACAGGGGGATGACTGAAGCTTTCTTT. Its translation is CASSSDRGMTEAFF.

About this clone: The sample holds other DNA sequences that translate to the same CDR3. The chain uses TRBV7-9 and TRBJ2-3, with D perhaps TRBD2 (6 bases). The length of the CDR3 is 14 residues. The germline V gene has CDR1 SEHNR and CDR2 FQNEAQ (reference sequence). V lost 5 bases, J lost 5 bases, and 14 bases lay in between. Here the CDR3 reads CASSLSGGRDTQYF. In DNA, the CDR3 is TGTGCCAGCAGCCTCTCCGGGGGAAGAGATACGCAGTATTTT. The variable domain in full, completed from reference TRBV7-9 and TRBJ2-3, reads DTGVSQNPRHKITKRGQNVTFRCDPISEHNRLYWYRQTLGQGPEFLTYFQNEAQLEKSRLLSDRFSAERPKGSFSTLEIQRTEQGDSAMYLCASSLSGGRDTQYFGPGTRLTVL.

The genes are TRBV18 and TRBJ1-5; 8 bases map to TRBD1. The ends lost 3 bases at V and 2 bases at J; junction bases unmatched: 6. Germline CDR1 KGHSH, CDR2 LQKENI. This CDR3 region has 16 residues. The CDR3 spells CASSPQGAGGNQPQHF. CDR3 nucleotides: TGTGCCAGCTCACCTCAGGGGGCTGGAGGCAATCAGCCCCAGCATTTT.

The sample holds one count of this clone. The V and J genes are TRBV18 and TRBJ1-2, with D possibly TRBD1 on 6 matching bases. The CDR3 length is 13 residues. The germline V gene encodes CDR1 KGHSH and CDR2 LQKENI. V lost 6 bases, J lost 2 bases, and 10 bases lay in between. The CDR3: CASSRDTNYGYTF. For the CDR3, the DNA is TGTGCCAGCTCTAGGGACACCAACTATGGCTACACCTTC.

CDR3 DNA: TGTGCCAGCAGCTTAGCCTATGGCTACACCTTC. This encodes CASSLAYGYTF. The chain joins TRBV7-2 to TRBJ1-2; no clear D. Trimming removed 0 bases at V and 4 bases at J, with 0 bases between. The CDR3 sequence is 11 residues long. In germline, CDR1 is SGHTA, CDR2 FQGNSA. The full variable domain, in which reference TRBV7-2 and TRBJ1-2 provide the parts outside the CDR3, is GAGVSQSPSNKVTEKGKDVELRCDPISGHTALYWYRQSLGQGLEFLIYFQGNSAPDKSGLPSDRFSAERTGGSVSTLTIQRTQQEDSAVYLCASSLAYGYTFGSGTRLTVV.

The chain couples TRBV11-2 to TRBJ2-2, with a weak D call TRBD1 (5 bases). The V and J ends lost 4 bases and 0 bases respectively, with 12 bases between them. The CDR3 sequence is 16 residues long. Per germline, CDR1 SGHAT and CDR2 FQNNGV. In nucleotides, the CDR3 is TGTGCCAGCAGCTCCTGGGGCACCGCGAACACCGGGGAGCTGTTTTTT. Protein sequence: CASSSWGTANTGELFF.

This CDR3 is CSVARTGEAFF. The CDR3 bases are TGCAGCGTGGCCCGGACAGGGGAAGCTTTCTTT. This chain uses TRBV29-1 with TRBJ1-1; 8 bases are a match to TRBD1. With 6 bases clipped from V and 8 bases from J, the junction kept 5 bases outside the gene matches. Germline CDR1 reads SQVTM; CDR2 reads ANQGSEA. CDR3 length equals 11 residues.

The gene calls are TRBV4-2 and TRBJ1-4; 7 bases fit TRBD1. Per the germline V gene, CDR1 is LGHNA and CDR2 is YNFKEQ. This CDR3 contains 14 residues. Germline trimming cut 4 bases from V and 5 bases from J; bases unmatched to any gene: 4. CDR3 DNA: TGTGCCAGCAGCCGCGGACAGGCAAATGAAAAACTGTTTTTT. It specifies CASSRGQANEKLFF.

V usage is TRBV7-9 and J usage is TRBJ1-1; perhaps TRBD1 as D (6 bases). Trimming took off 5 bases at V and 3 bases at J, with 10 bases between the two ends. The CDR3 is 13 residues long. Germline-derived CDR1 and CDR2 are SEHNR and FQNEAQ (reference sequence). CDR3 amino acids: CASSTQGYTEAFF. For the CDR3, the DNA is TGTGCCAGCAGCACACAGGGTTACACTGAAGCTTTCTTT.

The rearrangement uses TRBV9 and TRBJ2-3; D is possibly TRBD2 (7 bases). With 0 bases removed from V and 4 bases from J, the gap between germline ends came to 12 bases. Per germline, CDR1 SGDLS and CDR2 YYNGEE. The CDR3 sequence is 15 residues long. The CDR3 spells CASSVAAGAADTQYF. Written as DNA, the CDR3 is TGTGCCAGCAGCGTAGCGGCGGGGGCGGCAGATACGCAGTATTTT.

The chain joins TRBV7-9 to TRBJ2-2, with D maybe TRBD1 (6 bases). Germline V gives CDR1 SEHNR, CDR2 FQNEAQ (reference sequence). V lost 11 bases, J lost 0 bases, and 13 bases lay in between. The CDR3 length is 14 residues. CDR3 nucleotide sequence: TGTGCCGGCGAAAGACAGGCGAACACCGGGGAGCTGTTTTTT. Encoded protein: CAGERQANTGELFF.

The chain uses TRBV7-2 and TRBJ1-5; 7 positions agree with TRBD1. Germline V gene sequence: CDR1 SGHTA, CDR2 FQGNSA. The CDR3 totals 17 residues. J lost 0 bases, V lost 1 base, and 6 bases had no gene match. The CDR3 loop reads CASSLVGTENSNQPQHF. The CDR3 DNA follows: TGTGCCAGCAGCTTAGTTGGGACAGAAAATAGCAATCAGCCCCAGCATTTT.

V is TRBV18 and J is TRBJ1-1; D is undetermined. Germline-derived CDR1 and CDR2 are KGHSH and LQKENI. The CDR3 loop spans 13 amino acids. The V end was cut by 4 bases, the J end by 3 bases, with 9 bases between. CDR3 protein: CASSQGFDTEAFF. Written as DNA, the CDR3 is TGTGCCAGCTCACAGGGTTTTGACACTGAAGCTTTCTTT.

This chain uses TRBV6-5 with TRBJ2-3; no clear D gene. The CDR3 totals 15 residues. The V end was cut by 6 bases, the J end by 2 bases, with 15 bases between. Germline CDR1 MNHEY, CDR2 SVGAGI. The CDR3 reads CASSAGRTVTDTQYF. CDR3 DNA: TGTGCCAGCAGCGCCGGACGGACGGTCACAGATACGCAGTATTTT.

This clone is a singleton in its sample. V gene TRBV9 combines with J gene TRBJ2-1, with TRBD1 matching over 8 bases. Germline CDR1 reads SGDLS; CDR2 reads YYNGEE. J gave up 6 bases and V 0 bases, and 8 bases lay outside the gene matches. This CDR3 spans 16 amino acids. DNA for the CDR3: TGTGCCAGCAGCGTAGAGACAGGGGAATCGGGCAATGAGCAGTTCTTC. It codes for CASSVETGESGNEQFF.

This clone was recorded only once. The chain uses TRBV19 and TRBJ2-1; D might be TRBD1 or TRBD2, each matching 5 bases. V was shortened by 3 bases and J by 0 bases, with 15 bases between the two germline ends. Per the germline V gene, CDR1 is LNHDA and CDR2 is SQIVND (reference sequence). The CDR3 runs 17 residues. CDR3 nucleotides: TGTGCCAGTAGTATTGGGACGAGTGGTTTCTCCTACAATGAGCAGTTCTTC. Translating it yields CASSIGTSGFSYNEQFF.

CDR3 in DNA: TGTGCCAGCAGCGTAGCCCTCGGGTTGAATGAAAAACTGTTTTTT. Translating gives CASSVALGLNEKLFF. V and J are TRBV9 and TRBJ1-4, with no clear D. With 0 bases removed from V and 5 bases from J, the gap between germline ends came to 11 bases. Per germline, CDR1 SGDLS and CDR2 YYNGEE. The CDR3 loop spans 15 amino acids.

V gene TRBV5-4 combines with J gene TRBJ1-1; 7 nucleotides match TRBD1. The length of the CDR3 is 15 residues. Unmatched junction bases numbered 5, after V lost 1 base and J lost 2 bases. The V gene's germline CDR1 is SGHNT and CDR2 YYREEE (reference sequence). CDR3 loop: CASSLLNRGNTEAFF. The CDR3, as DNA: TGTGCCAGCAGCTTGCTTAACAGGGGAAACACTGAAGCTTTCTTT.

The J gene is TRBJ1-1, the V gene TRBV5-6; D is uncertain. Germline values: CDR1 SGHDT, CDR2 YYEEEE. V gave up 4 bases and J gave up 6 bases, with 19 bases separating them. The CDR3 is 15 residues long. The CDR3 loop reads CASSHIRTAYPEAFF. CDR3 nucleotide sequence: TGTGCCAGCAGCCATATCAGGACGGCATACCCTGAAGCTTTCTTT.

V and J are TRBV24-1 and TRBJ2-1; TRBD2 matches at 8 bases. Germline CDR1 and CDR2: KGHDR and SFDVKD. The CDR3 runs 14 residues. With V trimmed by 3 bases and J by 6 bases, 3 bases remained unmatched. Written as DNA, the CDR3 is TGTGCCACCAGTGATGCCGGGACTAGCAATGAGCAGTTCTTC. It is translated as CATSDAGTSNEQFF.

The chain couples TRBV30 to TRBJ1-1; maybe TRBD1 (5 bases). Trimming stripped 3 bases from V and 5 bases from J, with 13 bases between. The CDR3 is 13 amino acids. Germline V gene data show CDR1 as GTSNPN and CDR2 as SVGIG (reference sequence). As DNA, the CDR3 is TGTGCCTGGAGCCACCCTGGGGGGACTGAAGCTTTCTTT. Residues: CAWSHPGGTEAFF.